This passage covers 3 T cell receptor beta chains from one sample sequenced in a study of cytomegalovirus exposure and HLA in healthy donors. The data were produced by immunoSEQ multiplex PCR, yet TCRdb's version contains in-frame clones alone and is incomplete. The profile shows more than 35,000 clones, 90% to 95% of them singletons. Sequencing used PBMCs. The source of these receptors is a man between 18 and 35 years old in good health and CMV-seronegative.

The V and J genes are TRBV28 and TRBJ2-7; D remains unclear. V was shortened by 6 bases and J by 1 base, with 16 bases between the two germline ends. Germline V gene data show CDR1 as MDHEN and CDR2 as SYDVKM. This CDR3 comprises 15 residues. The CDR3 nucleotides read TGTGCCAGCAGCGAGACCCTCGGAGCTTCCTACGAGCAGTACTTC. Protein product: CASSETLGASYEQYF.

The rearrangement joins TRBV5-6 to TRBJ1-1, with 10 bases aligning to TRBD1. The CDR3 runs to 13 residues. Germline V gene sequence: CDR1 SGHDT, CDR2 YYEEEE. With 4 bases clipped from V and 7 bases from J, the junction kept 4 bases outside the gene matches. DNA of the CDR3: TGTGCCAGCAGCAGGACAGGGGGAATTGAAGCTTTCTTT. Its translation: CASSRTGGIEAFF.

The V call is TRBV7-2, the J call TRBJ2-7; D is unclear. V was clipped by 6 bases and J by 0 bases, with 12 bases between them. CDR3 size: 14 residues. Germline V gene sequence: CDR1 SGHTA, CDR2 FQGNSA. CDR3 bases: TGTGCCAGCAGAAACGGTTGGAGCTCCTACGAGCAGTACTTC. Amino acid sequence: CASRNGWSSYEQYF.